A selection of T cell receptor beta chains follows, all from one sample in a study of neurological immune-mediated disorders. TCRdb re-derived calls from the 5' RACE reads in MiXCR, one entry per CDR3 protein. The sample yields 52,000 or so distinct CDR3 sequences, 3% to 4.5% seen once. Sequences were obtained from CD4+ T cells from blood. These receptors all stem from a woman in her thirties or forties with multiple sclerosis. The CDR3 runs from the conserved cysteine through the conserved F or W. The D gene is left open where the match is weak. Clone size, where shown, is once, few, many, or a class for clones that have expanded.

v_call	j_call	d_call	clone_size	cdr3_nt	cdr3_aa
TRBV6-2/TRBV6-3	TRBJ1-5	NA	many	TGTGCCAGCGGTGAGCGGCGCGCACCCCAGCATTTT	CASGERRAPQHF
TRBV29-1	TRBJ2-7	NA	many	TGCAGCGTTGCAGGCCGACTCTCCTACGAGCAGTACTTC	CSVAGRLSYEQYF
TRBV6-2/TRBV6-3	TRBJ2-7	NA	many	TGTGCCAGCAGTTACGACCGACCCTACGAGCAGTACTTC	CASSYDRPYEQYF
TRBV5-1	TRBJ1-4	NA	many	TGCGCCAGCAGCAAAGGCGGGACCAATGAAAAACTGTTTTTT	CASSKGGTNEKLFF
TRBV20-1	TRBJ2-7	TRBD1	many	TGCAGTGCTAGGAGGGACAGGGTTGACTACGAGCAGTACTTC	CSARRDRVDYEQYF
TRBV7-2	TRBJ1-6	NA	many	TGTGCCAGCAGCCTCCGACAGAATTCACCCCTCCACTTT	CASSLRQNSPLHF
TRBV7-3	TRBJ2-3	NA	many	TGTGCCAGCAGCTCCGGGGTATCGGATACGCAGTATTTT	CASSSGVSDTQYF
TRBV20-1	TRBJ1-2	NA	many	TGCAGTGCTAGATTCCCACTACGGGGTGGCTACACCTTC	CSARFPLRGGYTF
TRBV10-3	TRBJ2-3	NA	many	TGTGCCATCAGTGAGTCTGGTGCAGATACGCAGTATTTT	CAISESGADTQYF
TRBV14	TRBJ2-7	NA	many	TGTGCCAGCAGCCAAGTGGGCGTAACCCACGAGCAGTACTTC	CASSQVGVTHEQYF
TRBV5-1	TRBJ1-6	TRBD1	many	TGCGCCAGCAGCATCGGACAGGGTGAAGGTTCACCCCTCCACTTT	CASSIGQGEGSPLHF
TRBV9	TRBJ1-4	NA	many	TGTGCCAGCAGCGTCGGACTCCTCTCGGAAAAACTGTTTTTT	CASSVGLLSEKLFF
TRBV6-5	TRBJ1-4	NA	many	TGTGCCAGCAGTTACAGGGGAGCAACTAATGAAAAACTGTTTTTT	CASSYRGATNEKLFF
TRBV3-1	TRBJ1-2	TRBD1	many	TGTGCCAGCATCCCCTGGCGGCAGGGGGGAGGCTACACCTTC	CASIPWRQGGGYTF
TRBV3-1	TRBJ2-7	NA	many	TGTGCCAGCAGCCAGGCAGTTTTACAAACCTCCTACGAGCAGTACTTC	CASSQAVLQTSYEQYF
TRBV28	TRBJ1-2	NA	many	TGTGCCGACCAGGACAGCCCCAGAAACTATGGCTACACCTTC	CADQDSPRNYGYTF
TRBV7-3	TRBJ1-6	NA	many	TGTGCCAGCAGTCCAGCTCCAGGGGAGGGATCACCCCTCCACTTT	CASSPAPGEGSPLHF
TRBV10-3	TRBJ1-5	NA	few	TGTGCCATCAGTGACAGGGGAACGGATCAGCCCCAGCATTTT	CAISDRGTDQPQHF
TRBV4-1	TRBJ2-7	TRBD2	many	TGCGCCAGCAGCCAAGAACCCATACGTACTCGGACTAGCGGGGGCTACGAGCAGTACTTC	CASSQEPIRTRTSGGYEQYF
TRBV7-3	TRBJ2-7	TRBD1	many	TGTGCCAGCAGCCCGGGACAGGTCTCCTACGAGCAGTACTTC	CASSPGQVSYEQYF
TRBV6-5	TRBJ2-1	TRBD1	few	TGTGCCAGCAGTTACCAATGGGACAGGTCCTACAATGAGCAGTTCTTC	CASSYQWDRSYNEQFF
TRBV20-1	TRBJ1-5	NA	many	TGCAGTGCTAGAGATCCGGGGGTGGTCAATCAGCCCCAGCATTTT	CSARDPGVVNQPQHF
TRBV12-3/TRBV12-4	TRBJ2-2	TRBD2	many	TGTGCCAGCACCCTCGGGGGGGCAGGGACCGGGGAGCTGTTTTTT	CASTLGGAGTGELFF
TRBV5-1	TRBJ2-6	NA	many	TGCGCCAGCAGCCCCGGCCAGGAGGCTGGGGCCAACGTCCTGACTTTC	CASSPGQEAGANVLTF
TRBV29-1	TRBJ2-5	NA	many	TGCAGCGTTGGCCCCGGGGGGCGCGAGGAGACCCAGTACTTC	CSVGPGGREETQYF
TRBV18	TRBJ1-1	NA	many	TGTGCCAGCTCACCTGGGCGGATTGAAGCTTTCTTT	CASSPGRIEAFF
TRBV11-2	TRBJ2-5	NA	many	TGTGCCAGCAGCTTAGGGCTAATCCAAGAGACCCAGTACTTC	CASSLGLIQETQYF
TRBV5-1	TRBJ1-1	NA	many	TGCGCCAGCAGCTTGCTAGGACGGGGGAACACTGAAGCTTTCTTT	CASSLLGRGNTEAFF
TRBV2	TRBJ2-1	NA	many	TGTGCCAGCAGTGAAACGCGGGATCCCGGTGAGCAGTTCTTC	CASSETRDPGEQFF
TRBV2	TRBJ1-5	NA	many	TGTGCCAGCAGGGTCGTCGGGCAGCCCCAGCATTTT	CASRVVGQPQHF
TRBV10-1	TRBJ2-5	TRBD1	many	TGCGCCAGCAGTGAGTCGAGAACAGGGGGCTGGGAGACCCAGTACTTC	CASSESRTGGWETQYF
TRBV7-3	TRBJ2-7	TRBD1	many	TGTGCCAGCAGCTTAAAAGGGTCGGCAGGGGGCCCCTACGAGCAGTACTTC	CASSLKGSAGGPYEQYF
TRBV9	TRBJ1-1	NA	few	TGTGCCAGCAGCCCCGCCCTTAGGGCTGAAGCTTTCTTT	CASSPALRAEAFF
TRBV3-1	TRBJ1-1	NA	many	TGTGCCAGCACCCAGGGTCCGGGCACTGAAGCTTTCTTT	CASTQGPGTEAFF
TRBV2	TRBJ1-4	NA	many	TGTGCCAGCAAGTCGGGGGGCAGTGAAAAACTGTTTTTT	CASKSGGSEKLFF
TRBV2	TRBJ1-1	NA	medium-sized	TGTGCCAGCAGTGAAGTGGAGGGCACTGAAGCTTTCTTT	CASSEVEGTEAFF
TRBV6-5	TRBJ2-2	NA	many	TGTGCCAGCAGTTACCGCCGGGGACTCGGGAACACCGGGGAGCTGTTTTTT	CASSYRRGLGNTGELFF
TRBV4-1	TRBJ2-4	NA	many	TGCGCCAGCAGCCAAGATACCCGAGGTGGAGGGAAAAACATTCAGTACTTC	CASSQDTRGGGKNIQYF
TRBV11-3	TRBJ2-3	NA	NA	TGTGCCAGCAGCTTAGACAGGACCTACACAGATACGCAGTATTTT	CASSLDRTYTDTQYF
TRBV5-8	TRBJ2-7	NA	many	TGTGCCAGCAGCTTATTAGGACAGACCTACGAGCAGTACTTC	CASSLLGQTYEQYF
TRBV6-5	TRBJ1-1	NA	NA	TGTGCCAGCAGAGTTAATAGACAAATGAAAGCTTTCTTT	CASRVNRQMKAFF
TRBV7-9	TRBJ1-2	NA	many	TGTGCCAGCAGCTTTGGGGAGGGCTATGGCTACACCTTC	CASSFGEGYGYTF
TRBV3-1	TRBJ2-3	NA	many	TGTGCCAGCAGCCAAGCCGGTCAGTCCACAGATACGCAGTATTTT	CASSQAGQSTDTQYF
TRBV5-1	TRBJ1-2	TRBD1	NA	TGCGCCAGCAGCCCCGGGACAGCCCTCTATGGCTACACCTTC	CASSPGTALYGYTF
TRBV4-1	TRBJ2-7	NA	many	TGCGCCAGCAGCCAAGGGCGGGTCCCTTCCTACGAGCAGTACTTC	CASSQGRVPSYEQYF
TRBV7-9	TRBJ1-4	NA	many	TGTGCCAGCAGCTTAGGGAATGCTAATGAAAAACTGTTTTTT	CASSLGNANEKLFF
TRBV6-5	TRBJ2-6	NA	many	TGTGCCAGCAGTTACTCGCCAGGGCGCCAGGCCTCTGGGGCCAACGTCCTGACTTTC	CASSYSPGRQASGANVLTF
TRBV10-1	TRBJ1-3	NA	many	TGCGCCAGCAGTGCCAATTTCGGGGTTAACTCTGGAAACACCATATATTTT	CASSANFGVNSGNTIYF
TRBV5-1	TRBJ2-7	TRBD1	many	TGCGCCAGCAGCTCCGGGACAGGGAATTTCTACGAGCAGTACTTC	CASSSGTGNFYEQYF
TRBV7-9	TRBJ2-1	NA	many	TGTGCCAGCAGCTTAGGAGCATGGTACCACGGGAACAATGAGCAGTTCTTC	CASSLGAWYHGNNEQFF
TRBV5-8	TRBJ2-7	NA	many	TGTGCCAGCAGCCGAGGGGGTGGCTCCTACGAGCAGTACTTC	CASSRGGGSYEQYF
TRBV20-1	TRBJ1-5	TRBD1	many	TGCAGTGCCATACCGACAGGGAATAGCAATCAGCCCCAGCATTTT	CSAIPTGNSNQPQHF
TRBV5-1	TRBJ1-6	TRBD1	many	TGCGCCAGCAGCGCGTCCGGGACAGGCGTTTCACCCCTCCACTTT	CASSASGTGVSPLHF
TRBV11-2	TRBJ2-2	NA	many	TGTGCCAGCAGCCGGTCGAACACCGGGGAGCTGTTTTTT	CASSRSNTGELFF